The 26 T cell receptor beta chains below come from one sample, sequenced in a study of cytomegalovirus exposure and HLA in healthy donors. 13 Jbeta primers and 60 Vbeta primers were used for the PCR. Clones were read by immunoSEQ multiplex PCR, and TCRdb kept only the in-frame ones, dropping some. Here the sample spans some 120,000 clones, 70% being singletons. Sequences were obtained from PBMCs. The receptors come from a man younger than 40 in good health and CMV-seropositive.

The chain has TRBV27 and TRBJ2-5, with TRBD1 as a possible D gene (6 bases). Germline CDR1 MNHEY, CDR2 SMNVEV (reference sequence). Trimming removed 5 bases from V and 5 bases from J, with 12 bases in between. The CDR3 has 13 amino acids. The CDR3 is CASSHRVRETQYF. In DNA form, the CDR3 reads TGTGCCAGCAGTCACAGGGTCAGGGAGACCCAGTACTTC.

The chain is built from TRBV7-8 and TRBJ1-5; 10 nucleotides agree with TRBD1. The trim removed 5 bases at V and 6 bases at J, leaving 4 bases unmatched. The CDR3 sequence is 14 residues long. Germline lookup yields CDR1 SGHVS and CDR2 FQNEAQ. The CDR3 region has the DNA TGTGCCAGCAGCCGAGGACAGGGGGGTCAGCCCCAGCATTTT. This sequence encodes CASSRGQGGQPQHF.

This rearrangement joins TRBV6-5 to TRBJ2-5, with 7 positions matching TRBD2. The J call is doubtful: the DNA matches TRBJ2-7 better. Germline V gives CDR1 MNHEY, CDR2 SVGAGI. The CDR3 has 14 amino acids. CDR3 DNA sequence: TGTGCCAGCAGGGGGCTAGCGGAATCCTACGAGCAGTACTTC. Its translation: CASRGLAESYEQYF.

The CDR3 DNA is TGCAGCGTTGAAGAGGGGGGGTACACTGGTAAGGAGTGCAATCAGCCCCAGCATTTT. Protein sequence: CSVEEGGYTGKECNQPQHF. The gene calls are TRBV29-1 and TRBJ1-5; perhaps TRBD1 as D (5 bases). Trimming shortened V by 0 bases and J by 2 bases, and 23 bases separated the two germline ends. Per germline, CDR1 SQVTM and CDR2 ANQGSEA. There are 19 residues in the CDR3.

This clone was seen a few times. This chain joins TRBV30 and TRBJ1-1, with no clear D. The ends were cut back, 2 bases at V and 5 bases at J, with 9 bases in the middle. Germline values: CDR1 GTSNPN, CDR2 SVGIG (reference sequence). This CDR3 has 12 amino acids. This CDR3 reads CAWSSGWTEAFF. The CDR3 DNA follows: TGTGCCTGGAGTTCGGGTTGGACTGAAGCTTTCTTT.

The gene calls are TRBV9 and TRBJ1-4; D may be TRBD1 (6 bases). V lost 4 bases to trimming and J lost 14 bases, with 21 bases between them. The CDR3 totals 14 residues. Germline CDR1 reads SGDLS; CDR2 reads YYNGEE. The CDR3 spells CASSPYGTSGPLFF. In nucleotides, the CDR3 is TGTGCCAGCAGCCCCTACGGGACATCCGGGCCGCTGTTTTTT.

The CDR3, as DNA: TGTGCCAGCAGCTTGGTATCCCTGAACACTGAAGCTTTCTTT. Translation: CASSLVSLNTEAFF. The J gene is TRBJ1-1, the V gene TRBV5-6; D gene ambiguous. The CDR3 is made up of 14 amino acids. Germline V gene sequence: CDR1 SGHDT, CDR2 YYEEEE. Trimming stripped 0 bases from V and 0 bases from J, with 6 bases between.

The rearrangement uses TRBV6-5 and TRBJ1-2, with D perhaps matching TRBD1 (5 bases). Trimming pared 2 bases from V and 6 bases from J, leaving 19 bases between. CDR1 is MNHEY and CDR2 is SVGAGI in the germline V gene. This CDR3 is 16 amino acids long. For the CDR3, the DNA is TGTGCCAGCAGTTACGGGTCAGGGTTAGGGTCGGATGGCTACACCTTC. Its protein product is CASSYGSGLGSDGYTF.

The rearrangement links TRBV19 to TRBJ1-1, with 7 bases that match TRBD1. CDR3 size: 15 residues. CDR1 and CDR2 (germline): LNHDA, SQIVND (reference sequence). Losses at the gene ends were 7 bases for V and 2 bases for J; bases not matched to a gene: 10. The CDR3 region is CASKLGQDYNTEAFF. CDR3 nucleotides: TGTGCCAGTAAACTCGGACAGGATTACAACACTGAAGCTTTCTTT.

This chain connects TRBV19 to TRBJ1-2, with D perhaps TRBD1 (6 bases). V dropped 2 bases and J dropped 4 bases, with 17 bases sitting between them. Germline V gene sequence: CDR1 LNHDA, CDR2 SQIVND (reference sequence). This CDR3 has 16 amino acids. DNA for the CDR3: TGTGCCAGTAGTATATCGGGCGGGGGGCCTGGCTATGGCTACACCTTC. Its translation: CASSISGGGPGYGYTF.

V and J are TRBV4-1 and TRBJ2-7; D may be TRBD1 (7 bases). Germline-derived CDR1 and CDR2 are MGHRA and YSYEKL. This CDR3 is built from 14 residues. V lost 1 base, J lost 5 bases, and 12 bases lay in between. CDR3 nucleotides: TGCGCCAGCAGCCAAGTACAGGGGAGGAACGAGCAGTACTTC. Encoded protein: CASSQVQGRNEQYF.

The rearrangement uses TRBV11-3 and TRBJ2-3, with D hard to call. This CDR3 spans 12 amino acids. Germline CDR1 SGHNT, CDR2 YENEEA. V gave up 3 bases and J gave up 6 bases, with 7 bases separating them. The CDR3 reads CASSFFSDTQYF. The CDR3 DNA sequence: TGTGCCAGCAGCTTCTTTTCGGATACGCAGTATTTT.

The CDR3 here is CAWSTDRGGYNSPLHF. CDR3 nucleotides: TGTGCCTGGAGTACGGACAGGGGTGGTTATAATTCACCCCTCCACTTT. This sequence joins TRBV30 and TRBJ1-6; 9 positions agree with TRBD1. The CDR3 covers 16 residues. Germline V gives CDR1 GTSNPN, CDR2 SVGIG (reference sequence). The junction had 6 bases not matched to a gene; V was cut back by 2 bases and J by 4 bases.

This clone appeared a few times. The CDR3 loop reads CASSPGLGGEQYV. CDR3 DNA: TGTGCCAGCAGCCCGGGACTGGGGGGGGAGCAGTACGTC. The chain uses TRBV11-3 and TRBJ2-7; 7 nucleotides agree with TRBD2. Germline-derived CDR1 and CDR2 are SGHNT and YENEEA. The ends lost 5 bases at V and 7 bases at J; junction bases unmatched: 8. The CDR3 is 13 amino acids.

There are a few counts of this clone. This rearrangement joins TRBV9 to TRBJ1-1; 8 bases map to TRBD1. Germline V CDR1 and CDR2: SGDLS, YYNGEE. The trim removed 4 bases at V and 0 bases at J, leaving 5 bases unmatched. The CDR3 is made up of 15 amino acids. The CDR3: CASSLMTGVNTEAFF. The DNA for the CDR3 is TGTGCCAGCAGCCTCATGACAGGGGTGAACACTGAAGCTTTCTTT.

The chain joins TRBV6-5 to TRBJ2-7, with D possibly being TRBD1 (5 bases). Trimming took off 0 bases at V and 3 bases at J, with 12 bases between the two ends. CDR1 MNHEY and CDR2 SVGAGI come from the germline V gene. This CDR3 spans 15 amino acids. The CDR3 coding sequence is TGTGCCAGCAGTTACTCGAACAGGCAGTTCTACGAGCAGTACGTC. Its protein product is CASSYSNRQFYEQYV.

The chain carries TRBV5-4 and TRBJ2-5; 11 nucleotides agree with TRBD1. V shed 3 bases, J shed 7 bases, and the junction held 8 bases outside the gene matches. CDR1 and CDR2 from the germline V gene are SGHNT and YYREEE (reference sequence). This CDR3 has 15 residues. CDR3 nucleotide sequence: TGTGCCAGCAGCTCGGGACAGGGGGGGGGAGGGACCCAGTACTTC. Encoded protein: CASSSGQGGGGTQYF.

To note about this clone: Other nucleotide sequences in the sample specify the same CDR3. The chain couples TRBV5-1 to TRBJ1-2; D is undetermined. Germline assignment: CDR1 SGHRS and CDR2 YFSETQ. V was shortened by 0 bases and J by 0 bases, with 6 bases between the two germline ends. The CDR3 is 14 residues long. The CDR3 loop is CASSLVPANYGYTF. The CDR3 DNA reads as TGCGCCAGCAGCTTGGTCCCAGCTAACTATGGCTACACCTTC.

This chain uses TRBV9 with TRBJ2-5; 9 bases agree with TRBD2. CDR3 length: 15 amino acids. V lost 0 bases to trimming and J lost 4 bases; unmatched junction nucleotides: 4. Germline CDR1 is SGDLS and CDR2 is YYNGEE. The CDR3 DNA is TGTGCCAGCAGCGTAGAAGCGGGGGGTGGAGAGACCCAGTACTTC. As protein: CASSVEAGGGETQYF.

The chain recombines TRBV5-1 with TRBJ2-1; 12 bases agree with TRBD1. J gave up 7 bases and V 0 bases, and 2 bases lay outside the gene matches. CDR3 length: 15 residues. Germline V gene data show CDR1 as SGHRS and CDR2 as YFSETQ. Here the CDR3 DNA reads TGCGCCAGCAGCTTGGGGGACAGGGGGCAAAATGAGCAGTTCTTC. This codes for CASSLGDRGQNEQFF.

This clone occurred once. The chain is built from TRBV27 and TRBJ2-2, with TRBD2 identical over 8 bases. J lost 4 bases, V lost 6 bases, and 13 bases had no gene match. The germline gives CDR1 MNHEY, CDR2 SMNVEV (reference sequence). The CDR3 runs 17 residues. The CDR3 nucleotides are TGTGCCAGCAGCCGACCGGGGGGGGAGCGAATCACCGGGGAGCTGTTTTTT. Residues: CASSRPGGERITGELFF.

This clone came up once. The chain recombines TRBV6-5 with TRBJ2-1; D is perhaps TRBD2 (5 bases). V was shortened by 5 bases and J by 3 bases, with 14 bases between the two germline ends. The CDR3 spans 15 residues. In germline, CDR1 is MNHEY, CDR2 SVGAGI. The DNA of the CDR3 is TGTGCCAGCAGTCGTTCGGGCCGGGGCTACAATGAGCAGTTCTTC. As protein: CASSRSGRGYNEQFF.

V and J are TRBV11-2 and TRBJ1-1; D may be TRBD1 (5 bases). Trimming removed 0 bases at V and 1 base at J, with 15 bases between. CDR1 and CDR2 (germline): SGHAT, FQNNGV. The CDR3 has 17 amino acids. CDR3 coding DNA: TGTGCCAGCAGCTTAGATAAGGCAGGGTTCTGGAACACTGAAGCTTTCTTT. Amino acid sequence: CASSLDKAGFWNTEAFF. Supplemented by reference TRBV11-2 and TRBJ1-1, the full variable domain reads EAGVAQSPRYKIIEKRQSVAFWCNPISGHATLYWYQQILGQGPKLLIQFQNNGVVDDSQLPKDRFSAERLKGVDSTLKIQPAKLEDSAVYLCASSLDKAGFWNTEAFFGQGTRLTVV.

The genes are TRBV7-2 and TRBJ2-4; D may be TRBD2 (5 bases). This CDR3 is built from 17 residues. V gave up 2 bases and J gave up 6 bases, with 20 bases separating them. Germline V lookup: CDR1 SGHTA, CDR2 FQGNSA. The CDR3 coding sequence is TGTGCCAGCAGCTTACTGAGGGATAGCTCCGGGCGAAACATTCAGTACTTC. It encodes CASSLLRDSSGRNIQYF.

This clone turned up a few times. The DNA for the CDR3 is TGTGCCAGCAGCTTGGGAGGGACAGGGCGCAATCAGCCCCAGCATTTT. Protein: CASSLGGTGRNQPQHF. The V call is TRBV5-5, the J call TRBJ1-5; 9 bases align to TRBD1. The CDR3 has 16 amino acids. Per germline, CDR1 SGHKS and CDR2 YYEKEE (reference sequence). V was pared by 0 bases and J by 2 bases, with 3 bases of the junction left unmatched.

The chain combines TRBV19 with TRBJ2-7; 10 nucleotides line up with TRBD1. V gave up 5 bases and J gave up 5 bases; unmatched junction bases: 6. The length of the CDR3 is 14 residues. The germline CDR1 and CDR2 sequences are LNHDA and SQIVND (reference sequence). The CDR3: CASSLGTGVDEQYF. Here the CDR3 DNA reads TGTGCCAGTAGTCTCGGGACAGGGGTGGACGAGCAGTACTTC.